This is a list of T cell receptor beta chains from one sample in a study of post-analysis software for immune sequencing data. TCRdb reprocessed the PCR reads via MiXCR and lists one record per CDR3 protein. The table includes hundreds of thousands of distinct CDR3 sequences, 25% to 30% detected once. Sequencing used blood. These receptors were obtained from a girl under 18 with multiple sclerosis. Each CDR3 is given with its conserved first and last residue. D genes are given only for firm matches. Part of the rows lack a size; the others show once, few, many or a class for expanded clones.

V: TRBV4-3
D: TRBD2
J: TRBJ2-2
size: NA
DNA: TGCGCCAGCAGCCAATTAGCGGGAACCGGGGAGCTGTTTTTT
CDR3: CASSQLAGTGELFF

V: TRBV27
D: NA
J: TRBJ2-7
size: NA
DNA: TGTGCCAGCAGTGGCCCCTTATCCTACGAGCAGTACTTC
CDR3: CASSGPLSYEQYF

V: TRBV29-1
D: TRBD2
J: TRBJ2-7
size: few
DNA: TGCAGCGTCGACGAGAGCGGGAGCTACGAGCAGTACTTC
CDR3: CSVDESGSYEQYF

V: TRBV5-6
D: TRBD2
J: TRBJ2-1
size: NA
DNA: TGTGCCAGCAGCACTCTAGCGGGGGGCCATCACAATGAGCAGTTCTTC
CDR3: CASSTLAGGHHNEQFF

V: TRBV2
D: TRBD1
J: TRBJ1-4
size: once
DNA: TGTGCCAGCACGACAGGGATAGGAAAACTGTTTTTT
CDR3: CASTTGIGKLFF

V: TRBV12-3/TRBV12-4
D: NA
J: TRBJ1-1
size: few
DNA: TGTGCCAGCAGCTACCCGATAGGTAGGGGGTACACTGAAGCTTTCTTT
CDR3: CASSYPIGRGYTEAFF

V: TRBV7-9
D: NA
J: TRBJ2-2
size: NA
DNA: TGTGCCAGCAGCTTAGTTCCCGTACGCACCGGGGAGCTGTTTTTT
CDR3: CASSLVPVRTGELFF

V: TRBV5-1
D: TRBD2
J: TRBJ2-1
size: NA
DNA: TGCGCCAGCAGCTTGCAGACTAGCGCGTACAATGAGCAGTTCTTC
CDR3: CASSLQTSAYNEQFF

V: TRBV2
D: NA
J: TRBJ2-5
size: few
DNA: TGTGCCAGCAGCGGAGGGTTGGGGCGGACCCAGTACTTC
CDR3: CASSGGLGRTQYF

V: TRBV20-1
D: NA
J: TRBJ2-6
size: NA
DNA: TGCAGTGCAGACTCTGGGGCCAACGTCCGGACTTTC
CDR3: CSADSGANVRTF

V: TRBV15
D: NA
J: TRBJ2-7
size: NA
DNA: TGTGCCACCAGCAGCATCAGGGGTCCCTACGAGCAGTACTTC
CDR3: CATSSIRGPYEQYF

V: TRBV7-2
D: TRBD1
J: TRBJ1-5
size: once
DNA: TGTGCCAGCAGCTTAGCAAGGACAGGGTCGAGAGGTCAGCCCCAGCATTTT
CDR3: CASSLARTGSRGQPQHF

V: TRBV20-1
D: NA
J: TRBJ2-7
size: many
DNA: TGCAGTGCTAGTTTAGCGTCGGCCTCATGGACCGAGCAGTACTTC
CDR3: CSASLASASWTEQYF

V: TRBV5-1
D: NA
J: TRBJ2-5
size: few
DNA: TGCGCCAGCAGCTTGGGAGGGCAGAACCAAGAGACCCAGTACTTC
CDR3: CASSLGGQNQETQYF

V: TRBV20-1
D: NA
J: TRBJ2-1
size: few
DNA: TGCAGTCTTGGGGGAAGGGCCTACAATGAGCAGTTCTTC
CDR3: CSLGGRAYNEQFF

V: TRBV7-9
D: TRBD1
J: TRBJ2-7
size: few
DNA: TGTGCCAGCAGCCCTGGACAGGCCGTCGAGCAGTACTTC
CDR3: CASSPGQAVEQYF

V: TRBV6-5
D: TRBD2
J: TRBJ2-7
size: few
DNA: TGTGCCAGCAGTTACGGGGGACTAGCGGGGGGGCCCTCCTACGAGCAGTACTTC
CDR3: CASSYGGLAGGPSYEQYF

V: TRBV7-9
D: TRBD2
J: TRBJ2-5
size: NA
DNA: TGTGCCAGCAGCTCAACCTTGACTAGCGCGAAAGAGACCCAGTACTTC
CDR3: CASSSTLTSAKETQYF

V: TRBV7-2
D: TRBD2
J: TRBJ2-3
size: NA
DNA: TGTGCCAGCAGCTCCGGACTAGCGGTGGCAGATACGCAGTATTTT
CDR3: CASSSGLAVADTQYF

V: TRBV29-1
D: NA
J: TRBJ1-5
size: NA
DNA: TGCAGCGTTGGTGGCAGCTTGGGTCAGCCCCAGCATTTT
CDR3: CSVGGSLGQPQHF

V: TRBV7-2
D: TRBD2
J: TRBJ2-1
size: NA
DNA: TGTGCCAGCAGCCCCCGTGGGGTAGCGGGAGGCCATGAGCAGTTCTTC
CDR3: CASSPRGVAGGHEQFF

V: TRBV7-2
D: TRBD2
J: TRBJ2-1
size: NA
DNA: TGTGCCAGCAGCTTAGTGCGGGAGGTAACGGAGACCCAGTTCTTC
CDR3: CASSLVREVTETQFF

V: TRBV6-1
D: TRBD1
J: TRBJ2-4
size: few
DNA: TGTGCCAGCAGCGAAAAGGGGGACAGGGCCCTAGCCAAAAACATTCAGTACTTC
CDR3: CASSEKGDRALAKNIQYF

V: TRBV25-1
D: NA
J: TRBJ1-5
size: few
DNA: TGTGCCAGCAGCCCCCATTATAGCAATCAGCCCCAGCATTTT
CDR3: CASSPHYSNQPQHF

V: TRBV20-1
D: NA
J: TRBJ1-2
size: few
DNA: TGCAGTGCTATGTATGGCTACACCTTC
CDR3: CSAMYGYTF

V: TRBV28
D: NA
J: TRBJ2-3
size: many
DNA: TGTGCCAGCAGTTTACCGGGTAGCACAGATACGCAGTATTTT
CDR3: CASSLPGSTDTQYF

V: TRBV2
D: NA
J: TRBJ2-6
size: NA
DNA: TGTGCCAGCAGTATTCTAGGGCCTGGGGCCAACGTCCTGACTTTC
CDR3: CASSILGPGANVLTF

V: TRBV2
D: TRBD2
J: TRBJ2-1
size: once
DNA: TGTGCCAGCTGCAGAGTGGGACTAGCGGGGGGAAGTTACAATGAGCAGTTCTTC
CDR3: CASCRVGLAGGSYNEQFF

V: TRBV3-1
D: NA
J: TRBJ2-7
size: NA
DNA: TGTGCCAGCAGCCAAGATCCCAGGCGCGAGCAGTACTTC
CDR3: CASSQDPRREQYF

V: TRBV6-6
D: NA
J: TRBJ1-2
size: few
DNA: TGTGCCAGCAGTTACAGGGTTGGGGAGGGCTACACCTTC
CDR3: CASSYRVGEGYTF

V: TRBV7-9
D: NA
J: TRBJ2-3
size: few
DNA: TGTGCCAGCAGCGACCGGGACAAAAGGGCAGATACGCAGTATTTT
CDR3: CASSDRDKRADTQYF

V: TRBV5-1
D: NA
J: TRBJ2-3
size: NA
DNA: TGCGCCAGCAGCATAGGGGCAGATACGCAGTATTTT
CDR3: CASSIGADTQYF

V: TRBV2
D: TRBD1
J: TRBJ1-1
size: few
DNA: TGTGCCAGCACAGAGAGGGGACAGGGCTCGGAAGCTTTCTTT
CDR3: CASTERGQGSEAFF

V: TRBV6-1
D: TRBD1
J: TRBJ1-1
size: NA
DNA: TGTGCCAGCAGTGAAGCCATCCGAGGCAGGGGGCACACTGAAGCTTTCTTT
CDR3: CASSEAIRGRGHTEAFF

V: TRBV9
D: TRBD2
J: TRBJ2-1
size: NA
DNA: TGTGCCAGCAGCGTAGTCCCTAGCGGCGAGAATGAGCAGTTCTTC
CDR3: CASSVVPSGENEQFF

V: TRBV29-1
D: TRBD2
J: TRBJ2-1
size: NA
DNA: TGCAGCGTTCTCTGGGCGGGAGAAGGGAATGAGCAGTTCTTC
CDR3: CSVLWAGEGNEQFF

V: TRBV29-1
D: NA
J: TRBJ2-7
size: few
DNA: TGCAGCGTTGAATCATTTGGGGCATACGAGCAGTACTTC
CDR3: CSVESFGAYEQYF

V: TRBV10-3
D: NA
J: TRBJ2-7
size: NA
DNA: TGTGCCATCAGAATGGGACCGAGTGGGGAGCAGTACTTC
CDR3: CAIRMGPSGEQYF

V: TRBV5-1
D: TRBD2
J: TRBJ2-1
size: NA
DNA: TGCGCCAGCAGCTTGGTCCTAGCGGGGGGGGACAATGAGCAGTTCTTC
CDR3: CASSLVLAGGDNEQFF

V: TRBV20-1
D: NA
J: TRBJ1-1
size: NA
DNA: TGCAGTGCTAGGGACAGAATGAACACTGAAGCTTTCTTT
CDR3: CSARDRMNTEAFF

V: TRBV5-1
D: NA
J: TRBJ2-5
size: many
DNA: TGCGCCAGCAGCTTGGGAGGTATCCAAGAGACCCAGTACTTC
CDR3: CASSLGGIQETQYF

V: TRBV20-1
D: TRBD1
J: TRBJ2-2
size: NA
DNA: TGCAGTGCCACAGGGGATCCCGGGGAGCTGTTTTTT
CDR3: CSATGDPGELFF

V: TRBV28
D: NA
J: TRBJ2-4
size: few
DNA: TGTGCCAGCAGTTTGTGGGGAGTCCAAAACATTCAGTACTTC
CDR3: CASSLWGVQNIQYF

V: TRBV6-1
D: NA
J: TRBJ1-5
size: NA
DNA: TGTGCCAGCAGTGAAGGGGAGCCCCAGCATTTT
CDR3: CASSEGEPQHF

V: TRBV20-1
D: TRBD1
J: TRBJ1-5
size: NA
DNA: TGCAGTGTACGGACAGGGGAGGTGAGTCAGCCCCAGCATTTT
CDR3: CSVRTGEVSQPQHF

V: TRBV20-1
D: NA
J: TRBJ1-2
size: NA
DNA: TGCAGTGCTAGAAGTCAGTTTGGGGACTATGGCTACACCTTC
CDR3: CSARSQFGDYGYTF

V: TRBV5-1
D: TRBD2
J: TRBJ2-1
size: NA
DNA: TGCGCCAGCAGCTCTCGGACTAGCCTAAGCTCCTACAATGAGCAGTTCTTC
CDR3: CASSSRTSLSSYNEQFF

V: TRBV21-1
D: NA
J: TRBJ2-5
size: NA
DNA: TGTGCCAGCAGCAAGCACAGGGGAGAGACCCAGTACTTC
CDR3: CASSKHRGETQYF

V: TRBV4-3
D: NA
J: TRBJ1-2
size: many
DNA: TGCGCCAGCAGCCATCGGGAAGGGGGAGGCTACACCTTC
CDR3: CASSHREGGGYTF

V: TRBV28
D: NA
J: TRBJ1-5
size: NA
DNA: TGTGCCAGCAGTTTATTATCGGGGACACACGGTCAGCCCCAGCATTTT
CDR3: CASSLLSGTHGQPQHF

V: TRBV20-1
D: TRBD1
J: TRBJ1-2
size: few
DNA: TGCAGTGCTCCGCAGGGGGGCTATGGCTACACCTTC
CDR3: CSAPQGGYGYTF

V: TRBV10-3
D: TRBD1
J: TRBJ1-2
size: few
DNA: TGTGCCATCAGTGACCCGACAGGGGTTGGCGGCTACACCTTC
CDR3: CAISDPTGVGGYTF

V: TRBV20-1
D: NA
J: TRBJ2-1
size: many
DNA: TGCAGTGCTAGTTCGTTCGTCTGGGGCGGGCCGGATGGTGAGCAGTTCTTC
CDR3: CSASSFVWGGPDGEQFF

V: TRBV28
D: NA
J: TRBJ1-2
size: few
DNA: TGTGCCAGCAATGTACCCGGGACCGATTATGGCTACACCTTC
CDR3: CASNVPGTDYGYTF

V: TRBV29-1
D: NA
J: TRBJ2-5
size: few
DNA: TGCAGCGCAAAGGTGGGACCGTCCCAAGAGACCCAGTACTTC
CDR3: CSAKVGPSQETQYF

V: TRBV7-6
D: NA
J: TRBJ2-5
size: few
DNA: TGTGCCAGCAGCTTAGACAGGGACCAAGAGACCCAGTACTTC
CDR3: CASSLDRDQETQYF

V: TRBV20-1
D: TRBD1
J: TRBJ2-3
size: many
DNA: TGCAGTGCTGGGACAGGGGGCACAGATACGCAGTATTTT
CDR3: CSAGTGGTDTQYF